The 19 T cell receptor beta chains below come from one sample, sequenced in a study of regulatory T cells in long-lasting Graves disease. Combining iRepertoire HTBI primers with Arm-PCR of CDR3 regions, the authors built TCR beta libraries. In TCRdb, the multiplex PCR reads were re-called with MiXCR into one record per CDR3 protein. The table includes some 330,000 distinct CDR3 sequences, 20% to 25% detected once. Time point noted: persistent/refractory GD, antithyroid drugs over 5 years with positive TRAb. The TCR library used RNA extracted from PBMCs. Sequenced here: peripheral blood mononuclear cells (PBMCs), sampled when the disease was refractory, from a patient treated with antithyroid drugs. Receptor source: a woman aged 40 to 55 with Graves disease.

This clonotype was seen only a few times. The V gene is TRBV28, the J gene TRBJ2-1; 10 bases match TRBD1. The V and J ends lost 7 bases and 9 bases, in that order; junction bases with no gene match: 15. Looked up from germline, CDR1 is MDHEN and CDR2 is SYDVKM. This CDR3 is 16 amino acids long. The CDR3 DNA follows: TGTGCCAGCAACCTCGCCGGGACAGGGGACGAGGGTGAGCAGTTCTTC. Its protein is CASNLAGTGDEGEQFF.

The chain carries TRBV2 and TRBJ2-1; TRBD2 matches at 9 bases. J gave up 4 bases and V 6 bases, and 10 bases lay outside the gene matches. Germline lookup yields CDR1 SNHLY and CDR2 FYNNEI. This CDR3 has 16 amino acids. The DNA for the CDR3 is TGTGCCAGCAGCCCGCCGGGACTAGCCCTGTACAATGAGCAGTTCTTC. Its translation is CASSPPGLALYNEQFF.

At least ten counts were recorded for this clonotype. This sequence joins TRBV24-1 and TRBJ1-5; no reliable D call. Germline V gene sequence: CDR1 KGHDR, CDR2 SFDVKD. Trimming shortened V by 5 bases and J by 7 bases, and 11 bases separated the two germline ends. The length of the CDR3 is 13 residues. CDR3 sequence (DNA): TGTGCCACCAGTGCTGGGAACGGGCAGCCCCAGCATTTT. Encoded protein: CATSAGNGQPQHF.

This clonotype was recorded only once. Sequence at one end of the junction differs from germline and may be a read error. The chain recombines TRBV25-1 with TRBJ2-7, with a tentative D call TRBD2 (6 bases). CDR3 length: 13 residues. Germline CDR1 reads MGHDK; CDR2 reads SYGVNS. CDR3 in DNA: TGTGCCGGCAGTGAGGGAGGCGCCTACGAGCAGTACTTC. It is translated as CAGSEGGAYEQYF.

The chain links TRBV7-8 to TRBJ2-3; TRBD1 might be the D (6 bases). V lost 5 bases, J lost 4 bases, and 16 bases lay in between. Germline assignment: CDR1 SGHVS and CDR2 FQNEAQ. The CDR3 runs 15 residues. The CDR3 region is CASSGQPLVADTQYF. CDR3 bases: TGTGCCAGCAGCGGACAGCCCCTGGTCGCAGATACGCAGTATTTT.

Comments on this clonotype: Being one base from a much bigger clone, this may be a read error. This rearrangement joins TRBV6-1 to TRBJ2-5, with D perhaps TRBD2 (6 bases). There are 13 residues in the CDR3. The V and J ends lost 5 bases and 7 bases respectively, with 14 bases between them. CDR1 and CDR2 from the germline V gene are MNHNS and SASEGT. The CDR3 DNA sequence: TGTGCCAGCAGTATCCTAGCGCCTAGGACCCAGTACTTC. It translates to CASSILAPRTQYF.

This clonotype was counted only a few times. A read error may produce the germline difference seen at one junction end. V is TRBV3-1 and J is TRBJ2-5; unclear D gene. The CDR3 totals 14 residues. The germline gives CDR1 LGHDT, CDR2 YNNKEL (reference sequence). The CDR3 coding sequence is TGTGCCAACAGCCCTTTGACCCTCCAAGAGACCCAGTACTTC. Translated, it gives CANSPLTLQETQYF.

This chain uses TRBV28 with TRBJ2-7; D is perhaps TRBD2 (6 bases). CDR3 length: 16 residues. V dropped 4 bases and J dropped 2 bases, with 18 bases sitting between them. Germline V lookup: CDR1 MDHEN, CDR2 SYDVKM. In nucleotides, the CDR3 is TGTGCCAGCAGTTCCACAGCGGCTGGCGGGGCCTACGAGCAGTACTTC. Translation gives CASSSTAAGGAYEQYF. The full variable domain, with the rest looked up from reference TRBV28 and TRBJ2-7, is DVKVTQSSRYLVKRTGEKVFLECVQDMDHENMFWYRQDPGLGLRLIYFSYDVKMKEKGDIPEGYSVSREKKERFSLILESASTNQTSMYLCASSSTAAGGAYEQYFGPGTRLTVT.

The V and J genes are TRBV20-1 and TRBJ2-7; 11 nucleotides line up with TRBD2. In germline, CDR1 is DFQATT, CDR2 SNEGSKA (reference sequence). The CDR3 spans 14 residues. The J segment lost 5 bases and the V segment lost 4 bases, leaving 7 bases of the junction unmatched. The CDR3, as DNA: TGCAGTGCTATTAACCAACTAGCGGGAGACGAGCAGTACTTC. Amino acid sequence: CSAINQLAGDEQYF.

The chain couples TRBV6-4 to TRBJ2-1, with a possible D match to TRBD1 (6 bases). Germline CDR1 MRHNA, CDR2 SNTAGT. V was shortened by 3 bases and J by 4 bases, with 7 bases between the two germline ends. CDR3 length equals 13 residues. The CDR3 DNA reads as TGTGCCAGCAGTGAGGGACATTACAATGAGCAGTTCTTC. It specifies CASSEGHYNEQFF.

This clonotype occurred many times. This rearrangement joins TRBV11-2 to TRBJ2-5, with D perhaps TRBD2 (6 bases). The CDR3 extends over 13 amino acids. The V and J ends lost 1 base and 3 bases respectively, with 6 bases between them. Germline CDR1 is SGHAT and CDR2 is FQNNGV. CDR3 region: CASSLGGEETQYF. The CDR3, as DNA: TGTGCCAGCAGCTTAGGGGGGGAAGAGACCCAGTACTTC.

This clonotype was seen only a few times. The CDR3 loop is CSIRGTSGSTYEQYF. The CDR3 DNA is TGCAGCATACGCGGGACTAGCGGGTCGACCTACGAGCAGTACTTC. This chain connects TRBV29-1 to TRBJ2-7; 12 nucleotides match TRBD2. The CDR3 extends over 15 amino acids. Per germline, CDR1 SQVTM and CDR2 ANQGSEA. V shed 8 bases and J 2 bases; nucleotides not matched to a gene: 10.

This clonotype came up a few times. V gene TRBV12-3 or TRBV12-4 combines with J gene TRBJ1-2, with D unclear. Trimming cost V 6 bases and J 5 bases, with 22 bases left between them. This CDR3 has 16 residues. In DNA, the CDR3 is TGTGCCAGCAGCCCCGAATCCACTTACGATGATTATGGCTACACCTTC. The encoded protein is CASSPESTYDDYGYTF.

This clonotype was seen ten or more times. The chain recombines TRBV10-3 with TRBJ2-5, with D unclear. The germline V gene has CDR1 ENHRY and CDR2 SYGVKD. The CDR3 covers 13 residues. Trimming removed 3 bases at V and 0 bases at J, with 5 bases between. The DNA of the CDR3 is TGTGCCATCAGTGATGGAGACCAAGAGACCCAGTACTTC. Translation gives CAISDGDQETQYF.

In its sample, this clonotype was seen many times. The V and J genes are TRBV2 and TRBJ2-7; no definite D call. The CDR3 is made up of 14 amino acids. The germline V and J ends were trimmed by 4 bases and 4 bases, with 14 bases remaining between them. Per germline, CDR1 SNHLY and CDR2 FYNNEI. The chain's CDR3 is CASSGRRDLYEQYF. CDR3 DNA sequence: TGTGCCAGCAGTGGACGCCGTGACCTTTACGAGCAGTACTTC.

This clonotype was counted at least ten times. V is TRBV12-3 or TRBV12-4 and J is TRBJ2-5; 7 bases are a match to TRBD2. This CDR3 has 14 amino acids. Germline trimming cut 1 base from V and 5 bases from J; bases unmatched to any gene: 4. CDR3 in DNA: TGTGCCAGCAGTTTAGAGGGAGGGTGGGAGACCCAGTACTTC. It translates to CASSLEGGWETQYF.

The gene calls are TRBV20-1 and TRBJ1-2; no reliable D call. The V gene lost 6 bases and the J gene lost 2 bases, with 19 bases spanning the gap. CDR1 and CDR2 (germline): DFQATT, SNEGSKA (reference sequence). The CDR3 contains 15 residues. CDR3 sequence (DNA): TGCAGTGCCAAAGTACCGGGCCTACTAAACTATGGCTACACCTTC. This gives the protein CSAKVPGLLNYGYTF.

The chain couples TRBV28 to TRBJ2-5, with 13 bases lining up with TRBD2. Trimming cost V 5 bases and J 7 bases; bases outside gene matches: 7. The CDR3 loop spans 15 amino acids. Germline lookup yields CDR1 MDHEN and CDR2 SYDVKM. The CDR3 sequence: CASSPRLAGGRTQYF. Written as DNA, the CDR3 is TGTGCCAGCAGTCCCAGACTAGCGGGGGGCCGGACCCAGTACTTC.

About this clonotype: This could be a read error, since a much larger clone is one nucleotide away. V usage is TRBV28 and J usage is TRBJ1-2; D call uncertain. This CDR3 is 13 amino acids long. Germline CDR1 is MDHEN and CDR2 is SYDVKM. This chain's CDR3 is CTSSPDGSGGYTF. The CDR3 coding sequence is TGTACCAGCAGTCCCGACGGGTCGGGAGGCTACACCTTC.